A single T cell receptor (beta chain) is shown here with its context. This sample was taken from a study of cytomegalovirus exposure and HLA in healthy donors. Here immunoSEQ multiplex PCR was the method, and the copy in TCRdb shows in-frame clones only, minus some. The table includes 150,000 or so clones, roughly 89% detected once. The ends lost 3 bases at V and 6 bases at J; junction bases unmatched: 13. The germline gives CDR1 KGHSH, CDR2 LQKENI. This CDR3 contains 17 residues. Sequenced input: PBMCs. V gene TRBV18 combines with J gene TRBJ2-2, with 7 bases identical to TRBD1. This sequence was found in a woman between 18 and 30 years old in good health and CMV-seropositive. The CDR3 sequence is CASSPRQGLATAGELFF. The CDR3, as DNA: TGTGCCAGCTCACCCAGACAGGGTTTAGCGACTGCCGGGGAGCTGTTTTTT.